This T cell receptor (beta chain) was sequenced for a study of shared clonotypes between healthy human individuals. Study summary: Each donor contributed plates that comprised three CD4 naive, three CD4 memory, two CD8 naive and one CD8 memory.

Negatively enriched CD4+ T cells were divided by CD45RA into naive and memory. This clone was seen repeatedly, ten times or more. What it binds is not known. The sample contains more than one DNA sequence encoding this CDR3. The data were produced by immunoSEQ multiplex PCR, yet TCRdb's version contains in-frame clones alone and is incomplete. The data hold 740,000 or so clones, with around 73% observed a single time. Study-wide results and limits: Estimated clonotype richness was generally higher in naive than memory subsets. The generation probabilities recorded for non-shared clonotypes fell below those of clonotypes shared by all four donors.

The specimen was memory CD4+ T cells sorted from blood. Noted subset: CD45RA-negative fraction. The TCR originated in a woman younger than 45 in good health.

CDR3 region: CASSERRETQYF. The DNA for the CDR3 is TGTGCCAGCAGTGAAAGGCGGGAGACCCAGTACTTC. The chain has TRBV2 and TRBJ2-5, with no clear D. With 2 bases removed from V and 5 bases from J, the gap between germline ends came to 6 bases. There are 12 residues in the CDR3. Germline values: CDR1 SNHLY, CDR2 FYNNEI. The full variable domain, its missing parts supplied by reference TRBV2 and TRBJ2-5, is EPEVTQTPSHQVTQMGQEVILRCVPISNHLYFYWYRQILGQKVEFLVSFYNNEISEKSEIFDDQFSVERPDGSNFTLKIRSTKLEDSAMYFCASSERRETQYFGPGTRLLVL.